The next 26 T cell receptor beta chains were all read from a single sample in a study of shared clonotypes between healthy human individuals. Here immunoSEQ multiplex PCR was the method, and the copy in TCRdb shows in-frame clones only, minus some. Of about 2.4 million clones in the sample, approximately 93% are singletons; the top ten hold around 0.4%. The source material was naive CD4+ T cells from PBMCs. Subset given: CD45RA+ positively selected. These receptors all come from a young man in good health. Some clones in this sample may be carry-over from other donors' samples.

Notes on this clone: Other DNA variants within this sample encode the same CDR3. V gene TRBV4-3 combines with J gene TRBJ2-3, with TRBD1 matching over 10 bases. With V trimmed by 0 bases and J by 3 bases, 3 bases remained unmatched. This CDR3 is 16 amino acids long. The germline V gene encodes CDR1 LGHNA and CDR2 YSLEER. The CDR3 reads CASSQDRDRGTDTQYF. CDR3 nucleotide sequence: TGCGCCAGCAGCCAAGACCGGGACAGGGGTACAGATACGCAGTATTTT.

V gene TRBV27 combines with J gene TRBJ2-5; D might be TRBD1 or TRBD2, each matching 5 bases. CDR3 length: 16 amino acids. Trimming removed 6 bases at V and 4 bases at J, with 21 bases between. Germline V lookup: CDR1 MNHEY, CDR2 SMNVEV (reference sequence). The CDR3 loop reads CASRDNGRLAGETQYF. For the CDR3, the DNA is TGTGCCAGCAGGGACAACGGACGGCTGGCGGGAGAGACCCAGTACTTC.

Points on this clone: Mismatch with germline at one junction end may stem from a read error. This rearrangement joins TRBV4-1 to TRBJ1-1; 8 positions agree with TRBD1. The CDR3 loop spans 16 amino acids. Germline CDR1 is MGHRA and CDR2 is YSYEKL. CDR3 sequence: CASRQDRGRFGTEAFF. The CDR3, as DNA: TGCGCCAGCAGGCAAGACAGGGGTCGGTTTGGCACTGAAGCTTTCTTT.

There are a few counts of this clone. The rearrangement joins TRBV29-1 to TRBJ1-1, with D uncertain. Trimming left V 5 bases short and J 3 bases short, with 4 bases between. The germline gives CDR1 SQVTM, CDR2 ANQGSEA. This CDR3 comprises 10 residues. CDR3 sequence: CSVRDTEAFF. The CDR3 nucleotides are TGCAGCGTTCGGGACACTGAAGCTTTCTTT.

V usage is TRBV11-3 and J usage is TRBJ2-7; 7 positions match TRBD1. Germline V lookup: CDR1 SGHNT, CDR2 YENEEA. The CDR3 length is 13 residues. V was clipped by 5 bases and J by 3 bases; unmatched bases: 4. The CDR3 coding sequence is TGTGCCAGCAGCCTCCGGGACAGCTACGAGCAGTACTTC. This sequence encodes CASSLRDSYEQYF.

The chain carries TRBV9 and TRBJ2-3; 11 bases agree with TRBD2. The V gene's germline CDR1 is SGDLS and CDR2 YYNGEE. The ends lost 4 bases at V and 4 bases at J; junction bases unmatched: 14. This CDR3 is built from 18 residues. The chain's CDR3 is CASSPHRWGSGRADTQYF. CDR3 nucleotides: TGTGCCAGCAGCCCTCACCGGTGGGGTAGCGGGAGGGCAGATACGCAGTATTTT.

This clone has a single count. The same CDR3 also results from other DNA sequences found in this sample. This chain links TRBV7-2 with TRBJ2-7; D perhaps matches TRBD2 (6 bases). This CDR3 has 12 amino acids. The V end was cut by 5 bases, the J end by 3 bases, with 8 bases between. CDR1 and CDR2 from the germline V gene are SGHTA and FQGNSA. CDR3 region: CASSVGGYEQYF. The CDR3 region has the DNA TGTGCCAGCAGCGTGGGGGGCTACGAGCAGTACTTC.

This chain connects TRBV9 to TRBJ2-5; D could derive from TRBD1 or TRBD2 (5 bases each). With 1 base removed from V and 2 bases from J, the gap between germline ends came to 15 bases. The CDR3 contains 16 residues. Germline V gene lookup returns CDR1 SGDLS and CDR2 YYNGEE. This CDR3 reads CASSVYPGTPQETQYF. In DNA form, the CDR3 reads TGTGCCAGCAGCGTATATCCAGGGACGCCACAAGAGACCCAGTACTTC.

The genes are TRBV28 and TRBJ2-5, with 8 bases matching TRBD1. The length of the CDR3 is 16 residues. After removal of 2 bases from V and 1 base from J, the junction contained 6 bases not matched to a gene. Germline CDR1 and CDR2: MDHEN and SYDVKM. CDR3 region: CASSLPQGASQETQYF. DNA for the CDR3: TGTGCCAGCAGTTTACCCCAGGGGGCCTCCCAAGAGACCCAGTACTTC.

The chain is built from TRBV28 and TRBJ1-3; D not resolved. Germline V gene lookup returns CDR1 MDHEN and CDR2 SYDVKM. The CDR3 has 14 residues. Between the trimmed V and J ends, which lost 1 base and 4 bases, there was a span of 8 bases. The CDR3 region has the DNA TGTGCCAGCAGTTTATACGCAGTAGGAAACACCATATATTTT. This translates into CASSLYAVGNTIYF.

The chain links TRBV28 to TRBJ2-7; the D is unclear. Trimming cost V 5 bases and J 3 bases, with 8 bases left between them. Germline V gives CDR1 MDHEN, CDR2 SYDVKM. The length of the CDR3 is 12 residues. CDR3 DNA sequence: TGTGCCAGCAGTCATGACGGCTACGAGCAGTACTTC. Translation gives CASSHDGYEQYF.

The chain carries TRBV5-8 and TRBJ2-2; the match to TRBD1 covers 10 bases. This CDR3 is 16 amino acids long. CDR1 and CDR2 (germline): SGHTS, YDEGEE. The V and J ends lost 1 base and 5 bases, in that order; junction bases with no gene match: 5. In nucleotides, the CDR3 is TGTGCCAGCAGCTTGCGGACAGGGGGAAGAACCGGGGAGCTGTTTTTT. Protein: CASSLRTGGRTGELFF.

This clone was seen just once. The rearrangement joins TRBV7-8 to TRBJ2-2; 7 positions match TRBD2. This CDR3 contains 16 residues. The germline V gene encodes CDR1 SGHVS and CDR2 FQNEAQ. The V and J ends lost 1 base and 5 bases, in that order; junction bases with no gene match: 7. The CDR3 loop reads CASSLVWVGRTGELFF. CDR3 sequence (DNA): TGTGCCAGCAGCTTAGTTTGGGTCGGGAGGACCGGGGAGCTGTTTTTT. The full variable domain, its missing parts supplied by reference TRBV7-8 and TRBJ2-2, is GAGVSQSPRYKVAKRGQDVALRCDPISGHVSLFWYQQALGQGPEFLTYFQNEAQLDKSGLPSDRFFAERPEGSVSTLKIQRTQQEDSAVYLCASSLVWVGRTGELFFGEGSRLTVL.

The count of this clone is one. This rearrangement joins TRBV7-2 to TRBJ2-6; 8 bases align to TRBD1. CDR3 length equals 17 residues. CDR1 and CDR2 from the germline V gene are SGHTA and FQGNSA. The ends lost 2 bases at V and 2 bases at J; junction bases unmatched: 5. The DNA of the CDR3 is TGTGCCAGCAGCTTAAGGGCAGGGGGCACTGGGGCCAACGTCCTGACTTTC. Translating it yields CASSLRAGGTGANVLTF.

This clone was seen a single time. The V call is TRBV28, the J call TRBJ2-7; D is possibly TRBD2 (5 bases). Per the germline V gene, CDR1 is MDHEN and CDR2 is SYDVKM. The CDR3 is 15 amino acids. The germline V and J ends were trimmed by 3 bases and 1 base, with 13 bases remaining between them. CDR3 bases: TGTGCCAGCAGTTTTGAGGGCAGGCCGTCCTACGAGCAGTACTTC. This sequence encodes CASSFEGRPSYEQYF.

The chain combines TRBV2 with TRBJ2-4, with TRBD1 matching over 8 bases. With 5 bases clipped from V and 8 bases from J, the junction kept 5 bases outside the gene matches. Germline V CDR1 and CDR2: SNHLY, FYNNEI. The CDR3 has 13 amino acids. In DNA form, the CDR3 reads TGTGCCAGCAGTTCGGACAGGGAGGACATTCAGTACTTC. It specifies CASSSDREDIQYF.

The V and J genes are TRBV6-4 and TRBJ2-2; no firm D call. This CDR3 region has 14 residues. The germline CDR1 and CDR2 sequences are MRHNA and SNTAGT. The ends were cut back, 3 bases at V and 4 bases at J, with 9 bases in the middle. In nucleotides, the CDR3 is TGTGCCAGCAGTGATCAGTCCTTCACCGGGGAGCTGTTTTTT. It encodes CASSDQSFTGELFF.

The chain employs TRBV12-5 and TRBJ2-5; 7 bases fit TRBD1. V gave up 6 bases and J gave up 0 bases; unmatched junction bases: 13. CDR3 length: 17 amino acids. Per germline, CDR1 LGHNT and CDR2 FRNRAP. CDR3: CASGRSTGTAYQETQYF. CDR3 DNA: TGTGCTAGTGGCCGATCCACCGGGACAGCCTACCAAGAGACCCAGTACTTC.

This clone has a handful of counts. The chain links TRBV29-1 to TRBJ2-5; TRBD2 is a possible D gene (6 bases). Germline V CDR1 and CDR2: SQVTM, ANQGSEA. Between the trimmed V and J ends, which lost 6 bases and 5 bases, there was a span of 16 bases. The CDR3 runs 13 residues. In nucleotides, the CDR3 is TGCAGCGTGATGGAGGGCTCCCCGGAGACCCAGTACTTC. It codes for CSVMEGSPETQYF.

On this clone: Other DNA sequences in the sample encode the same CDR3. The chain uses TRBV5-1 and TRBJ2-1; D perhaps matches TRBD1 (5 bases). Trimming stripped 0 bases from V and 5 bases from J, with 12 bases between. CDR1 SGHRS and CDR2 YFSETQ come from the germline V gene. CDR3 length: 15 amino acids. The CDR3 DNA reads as TGCGCCAGCAGCTTGGCGCTGGCAGGGAACAATGAGCAGTTCTTC. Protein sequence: CASSLALAGNNEQFF.

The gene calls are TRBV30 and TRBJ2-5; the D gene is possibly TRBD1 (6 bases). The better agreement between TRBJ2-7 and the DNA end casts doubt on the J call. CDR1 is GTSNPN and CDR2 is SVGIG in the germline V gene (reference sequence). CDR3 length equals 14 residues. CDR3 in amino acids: CAWSLTGSSYEQYF. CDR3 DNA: TGTGCCTGGAGCCTTACAGGGAGTTCCTACGAGCAGTACTTC.

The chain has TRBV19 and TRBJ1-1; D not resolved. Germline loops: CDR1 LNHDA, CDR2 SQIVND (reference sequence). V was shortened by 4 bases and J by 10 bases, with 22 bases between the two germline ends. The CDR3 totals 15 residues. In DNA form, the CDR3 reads TGTGCCAGTAGTAGGTTTGGCACGGTGCCCTGGGGAGCTTTCTTT. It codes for CASSRFGTVPWGAFF.

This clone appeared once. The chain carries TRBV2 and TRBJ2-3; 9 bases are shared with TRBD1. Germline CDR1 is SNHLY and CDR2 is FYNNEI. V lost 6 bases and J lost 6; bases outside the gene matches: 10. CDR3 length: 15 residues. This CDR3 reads CASSVDRGNLDTQYF. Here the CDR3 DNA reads TGTGCCAGCAGCGTCGACAGGGGGAATTTGGATACGCAGTATTTT.

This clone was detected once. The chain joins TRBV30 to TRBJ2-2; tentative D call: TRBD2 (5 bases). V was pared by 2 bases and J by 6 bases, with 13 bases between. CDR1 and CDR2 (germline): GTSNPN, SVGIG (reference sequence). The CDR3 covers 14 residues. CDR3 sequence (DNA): TGTGCCTGGAGTATCACAGAGGGTCCCGGGGAGCTGTTTTTT. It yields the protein CAWSITEGPGELFF.

DNA for the CDR3: TGTGCCTGCGCCAATAATTCACCCCTCCACTTT. It yields the protein CACANNSPLHF. The chain couples TRBV30 to TRBJ1-6, with no clear D. Germline CDR1 is GTSNPN and CDR2 is SVGIG (reference sequence). This CDR3 region has 11 residues. The V end lost 6 bases, the J end lost 5 bases, and 5 bases lay between the germline ends.

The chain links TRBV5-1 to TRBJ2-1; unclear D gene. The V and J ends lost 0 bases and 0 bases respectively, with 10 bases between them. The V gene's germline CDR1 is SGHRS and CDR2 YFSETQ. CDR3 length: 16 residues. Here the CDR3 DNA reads TGCGCCAGCAGCTTGGACGCTACGAGCTCCTACAATGAGCAGTTCTTC. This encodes CASSLDATSSYNEQFF.